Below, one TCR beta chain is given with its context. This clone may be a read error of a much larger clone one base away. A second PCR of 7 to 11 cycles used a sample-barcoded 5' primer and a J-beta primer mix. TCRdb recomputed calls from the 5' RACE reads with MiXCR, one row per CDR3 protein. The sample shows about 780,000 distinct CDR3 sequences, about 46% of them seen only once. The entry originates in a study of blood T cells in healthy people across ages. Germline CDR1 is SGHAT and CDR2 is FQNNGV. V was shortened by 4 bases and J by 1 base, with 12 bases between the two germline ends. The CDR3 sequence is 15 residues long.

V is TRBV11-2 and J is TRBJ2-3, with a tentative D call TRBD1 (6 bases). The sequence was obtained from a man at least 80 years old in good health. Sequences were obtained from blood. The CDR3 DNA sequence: TGTGCCAGCAGCTCACGACAGGCTCGCACAGATACGCAGTATTTT. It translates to CASSSRQARTDTQYF.